This T cell receptor (beta chain) derives from a study of shared clonotypes between healthy human individuals (TCRdb year 2020). Regarding the complete study: A few men and a couple of women, aged 18 to 49 years, made up the cohort. To estimate repertoire size and how much clonotypes are shared between individuals, the study performed deep sequencing of blood TCR repertoires from roughly five healthy adults. Between about 0.94 and 8.9 billion PBMCs per donor were obtained by leukapheresis. Per donor, three plates each were used for CD4 naive and CD4 memory, two for CD8 naive, and one for CD8 memory. Libraries were prepared and TCR repertoires were sequenced by different laboratories using diverse techniques, in order to increase sequencing depth and limit assay-specific biases. Study-wide conclusions, independent of this receptor: Sampling was restricted to blood, and TCR repertoires in tissues likely differ from the TCR repertoires found in blood. Across a few donors, 5% to 6% of naive CD4, more than 3% of naive CD8, roughly 2.3% of memory CD4, and approximately 0.4% of memory CD8 clonotypes were shared. The genetic and exposure-history diversity represented was limited by the small number of donors. Incomplete sequencing was indicated by rarefaction of sorted-subset datasets, despite the large sequencing depth. Compared with non-shared clonotypes, the clonotypes found in all four sorted-subset donors had higher generation probabilities. Pairwise subsampling indicated that sequencing depth was expected to affect the degree of clonotype sharing among donors. Naive subsets generally had larger estimated clonotype richness than memory subsets.

From the germline V gene, CDR1 is SQVTM and CDR2 is ANQGSEA. The CDR3 measures 18 amino acids from cysteine to phenylalanine. Only the CDR3 portion is preserved as DNA: 54 bases, with reading frame beginning at the first base. V lost 0 bases and J lost 7 bases; the stretch between them is 28 bases long. Using the deep immunoSEQ assay, multiplex PCR amplified TCR CDR3 regions from genomic DNA. For each cell subset, the extracted genomic DNA was distributed evenly across all wells of several immunoSEQ 96-well plates, and each plate served as one replicate. For sorted subsets, approximately 0.2 ug of genomic DNA, equivalent to about 30,000 T cell genomes, went into each replicate PCR. Purified libraries were measured with a Qubit 3.0 fluorometer, size-checked on a Bioanalyzer 2100, and measured again with the KAPA Library Quantification kit. Every immunoSEQ 96-well plate was sequenced on a dedicated single-read 150-cycle Illumina NextSeq 550 flow cell. Regarding the original processing steps: The immunoSEQ output contained only junctional sequences without quality scores, so filtering could not match that applied to full-length reads. Sequences were annotated with PyIR, a Python wrapper for IgBLAST v1.9, and V/J genes and CDR3 were assigned using IMGT germline references. Reads were filtered out if the reads had weak V/J assignments (E-value above 1e-6), no CDR3, stop codons, out-of-frame junctions, or ambiguous translated residues. A V3J clonotype was defined by an identical inferred V gene, J gene, and CDR3 amino acid sequence. To compute the percentage overlap between repertoires, the number of shared unique clonotypes was divided by the size of the smaller repertoire. Richness of each repertoire was evaluated using RTK rarefaction, the Chao1 estimator, and Recon v2.1 estimates of unobserved clonotypes. For all TCRbeta clonotypes obtained by the gDNA method from four donors, generation probabilities were computed with OLGA. TCRdb's version of the immuneACCESS table is confined to in-frame rearrangements and falls short of the full clone set. An unresolved V gene accounts for under half of the shortfall where checked; the remainder is of unknown origin. V and J calls and clone size are those listed in that table; D and trimming were worked out from the DNA. A total of millions of clones appear in this sample, around nine tenths of them only once. In total, the top ten clones hold over 0.12% of the sample.

To note about this clone: Its antigen is unknown. No per-base quality is available; no much larger clone lies one base away.

The donors were healthy, HIV-negative adults with no recently reported acute infections or vaccinations. Every donor was a Caucasian adult living in Nashville, Tennessee, USA. CD4+ T cells were enriched through magnetic negative selection, after which naive cells were positively selected on CD45RA and the remaining negative fraction served as the memory subset. After blood collection by leukapheresis, PBMCs were isolated using Ficoll-Histopaque density gradient centrifugation and then cryopreserved in the vapor phase of liquid nitrogen. Analytical flow cytometry was used to check the purity and quantity of each magnetically sorted T cell population. Genomic DNA was isolated from each sorted fraction and quantified by UV absorbance on a Nanodrop 2000c.

The clonotype comes from a man aged 18 to 29 in good health. Input material: naive CD4+ T cells sorted from blood. The cell subset or site label here, explained by the study, means: CD45RA+ positively selected. This chain is built from TRBV29-1 and TRBJ2-7; a weak D assignment points to TRBD2 (6 bases agree). This receptor carries the CDR3 CSVEDSGRWVYLCPEQYF. Here is the DNA: TGCAGCGTTGAAGATAGTGGGAGGTGGGTTTACCTTTGCCCGGAGCAGTACTTC.